What follows describes a single T cell receptor beta chain. Its antigen is still unknown. Per-base quality was not reported, and no clone a single base away is much larger than it. The T-cell fraction in tumor and uninvolved lung tissue was provided by TCR sequencing with the immunoSEQ assay. In the original analysis: For survival analysis, patients were split into high (upper tertile) and low (lower two tertiles) T-cell fraction groups and compared by log-rank test. A signed-rank test was used to check for differences in T-cell fraction between paired tumor and uninvolved lung. TCRdb took over this immuneACCESS table, retaining in-frame rearrangements with V and J assigned. Such tables are incomplete; in checked studies, under half of the missing clones stem from an unresolved V gene, and the remainder is unexplained. V, J and clone size derive from that table, while D and trimming were established from the DNA sequence. This sample lists about 14,000 clones; roughly 75% were detected once. The ten top clones hold roughly 4.3% of the sample.

The sample comes from a study of tumor-infiltrating lymphocytes in localized non-small cell lung cancer (dated by TCRdb to 2020 to 2022). Looking at the study overall: Several histologies were represented in the cohort, which also included both smokers and never-smokers as well as patients whose samples were collected after neoadjuvant chemotherapy. Resected tumor tissue and uninvolved lung tissue described as non-adjacent to the tumor were contributed by each patient, with both tissues obtained from the same patient. Alongside flow cytometry, multiplex immunofluorescence, RNA-seq, exome sequencing and proteomics, TCR sequencing was applied to the same patients as one of several integrated assays. In total, the ICON cohort was made up of under 180 surgical patients who had localized non-small cell lung cancer and whose tumors were resected. For 50 to 55 patients, immunoSEQ T-cell fraction was compared between paired tumor and uninvolved lung.

As encoded in the germline V gene, CDR1 is SGHTA while CDR2 is FQGNSA. From its cysteine to its phenylalanine, the CDR3 spans 14 amino acids. Only the CDR3 DNA is retained, 42 bases long and in frame from the first base. Trimming takes 6 bases from V and 1 base from J, and the germline ends sit 12 bases apart. The research as a whole found: Assay coverage varied across patients depending on available tissue quantity, so only a subset of the cohort had TCR sequencing. Because different assays used different pieces of the same tissue, technical variation could not be distinguished from intratumor heterogeneity. No difference in TCR-derived T-cell fraction was observed between the flow cytometry-defined immunotypes IM1 (good prognosis) and IM2 (poor prognosis). No association of tumor T-cell fraction from TCR sequencing with recurrence-free survival was found (p = 0.61). TCRbeta sequencing supported higher T cell infiltration in tumors than in uninvolved lung tissue, consistent with immunofluorescence CD3 counts.

ICON enrollment began in the first half of 2016, and the last patient was enrolled in 2018. Fresh tumor and matched uninvolved tissue for in-depth immune analyses, including TCR sequencing, were collected from a subcohort of around 73 patients. DNA for TCR sequencing was isolated from bulk tissue, and no cell sorting was done. The sequence is built from TRBV7-2 and TRBJ1-1; matching of 6 bases hints at TRBD1 as the D gene. This TCR derives from a human donor with non-small cell lung cancer. Sequencing was carried out using lung tumor tissue. The CDR3 corresponds to CASRRGWGNTEAFF. The nucleotides read TGTGCCAGCAGAAGGGGGTGGGGGAACACTGAAGCTTTCTTT.